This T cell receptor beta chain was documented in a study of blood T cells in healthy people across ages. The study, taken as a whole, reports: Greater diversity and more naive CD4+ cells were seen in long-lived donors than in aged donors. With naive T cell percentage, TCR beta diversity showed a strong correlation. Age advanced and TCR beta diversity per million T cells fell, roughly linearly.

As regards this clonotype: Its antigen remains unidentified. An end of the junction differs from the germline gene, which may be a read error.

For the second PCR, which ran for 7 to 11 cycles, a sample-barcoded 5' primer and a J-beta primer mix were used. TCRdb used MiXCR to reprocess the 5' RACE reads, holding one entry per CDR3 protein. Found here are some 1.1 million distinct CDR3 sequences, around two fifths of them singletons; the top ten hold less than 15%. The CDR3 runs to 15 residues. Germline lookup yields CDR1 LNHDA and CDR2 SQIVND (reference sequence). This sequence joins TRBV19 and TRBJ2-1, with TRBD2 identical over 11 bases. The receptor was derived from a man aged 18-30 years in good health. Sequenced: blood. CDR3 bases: TGTACCAGTACCTTGACTAGCGGGGACTACAATGAGCAGTTCTTC. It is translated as CTSTLTSGDYNEQFF.